The TCR beta chain under discussion was sequenced for a study of T cell repertoires in cytomegalovirus infection. The overall study: Use of recently identified HLA-C-restricted and well-studied HLA-B-restricted CMV epitopes was part of the study. The public TCR beta signatures pointed to both CMV infection and matching HLA type.

This clonotype was found many times. As yet, its antigen is unknown. General study results and limits: Across the ex vivo response, the dominant clonotypes were HLA-C-restricted CMV-specific TCR beta clonotypes.

From the reads, TCRdb called clonotypes with MiXCR, one entry per CDR3 protein. This table holds roughly 800,000 distinct CDR3 sequences, 29% found once. The V and J ends lost 7 bases and 8 bases respectively, with 23 bases between them. In germline, CDR1 is SGHTA, CDR2 FQGNSA. This CDR3 contains 15 residues. This clonotype was sampled from a human donor in good health (CMV status not recorded). Some clones in this sample may be carry-over from other donors' samples. The chain uses TRBV7-2 and TRBJ1-2; D may be TRBD1 (6 bases). The sample was cultured CD8+ T cells from PBMCs, taken from culture after CMV antigen stimulation. The DNA of the CDR3 is TGTGCCAGCATTACAGGAGGGGGTCTACCGAGAGGCTACACCTTC. This translates into CASITGGGLPRGYTF.